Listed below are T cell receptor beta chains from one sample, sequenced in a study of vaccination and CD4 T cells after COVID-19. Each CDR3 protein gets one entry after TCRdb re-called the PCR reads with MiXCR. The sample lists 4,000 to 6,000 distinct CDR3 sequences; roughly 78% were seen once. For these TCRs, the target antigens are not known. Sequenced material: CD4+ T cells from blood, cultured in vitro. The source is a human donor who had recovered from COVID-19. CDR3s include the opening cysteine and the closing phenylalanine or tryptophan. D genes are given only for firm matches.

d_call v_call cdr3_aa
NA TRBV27 CASSGGRGTGRLEAFF
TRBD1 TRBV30 CAWDRANTEAFF
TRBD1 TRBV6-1 CASSKGTGGAMIGGQPQHF
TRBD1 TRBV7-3 CASDRAASGNTIYF
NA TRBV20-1 CSARRQDQPQHF
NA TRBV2 CASSEGKQYTDTQYF
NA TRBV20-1 CSASVGPHNSPLHF
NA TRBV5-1 CASSLEGPALSYEQYF
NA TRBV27 CASSFGLNTEAFF
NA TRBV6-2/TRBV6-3 CASSFLGTEANYGYTF
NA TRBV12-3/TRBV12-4 CASSSGQFMNTEAFF
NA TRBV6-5 CASSYGGYNEQFF
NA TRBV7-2 CASSLDPRGFGYGYTF
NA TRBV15 CATSNTGYSGYTF